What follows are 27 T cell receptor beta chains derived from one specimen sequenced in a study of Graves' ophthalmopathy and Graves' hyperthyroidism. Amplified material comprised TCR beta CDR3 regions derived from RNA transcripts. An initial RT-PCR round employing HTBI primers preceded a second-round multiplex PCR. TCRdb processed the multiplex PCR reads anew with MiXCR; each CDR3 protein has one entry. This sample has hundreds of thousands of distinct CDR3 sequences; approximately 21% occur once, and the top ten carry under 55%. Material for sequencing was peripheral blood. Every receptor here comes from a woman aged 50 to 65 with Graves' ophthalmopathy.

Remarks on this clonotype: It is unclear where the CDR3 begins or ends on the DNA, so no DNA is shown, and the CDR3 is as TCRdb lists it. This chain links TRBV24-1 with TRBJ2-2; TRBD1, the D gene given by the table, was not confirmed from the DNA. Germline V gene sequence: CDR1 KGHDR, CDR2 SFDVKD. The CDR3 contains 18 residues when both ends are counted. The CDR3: CATSDPGQGRGTPGSCFF.

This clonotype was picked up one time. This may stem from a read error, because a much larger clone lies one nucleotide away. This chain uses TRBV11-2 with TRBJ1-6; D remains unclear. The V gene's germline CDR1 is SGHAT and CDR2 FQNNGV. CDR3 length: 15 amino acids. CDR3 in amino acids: CPSSTTGSSNSPLHF. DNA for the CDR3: TGTCCCAGCAGCACTACGGGTTCCAGTAATTCACCCCTCCACTTT. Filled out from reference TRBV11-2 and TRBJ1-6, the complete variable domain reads EAGVAQSPRYKIIEKRQSVAFWCNPISGHATLYWYQQILGQGPKLLIQFQNNGVVDDSQLPKDRFSAERLKGVDSTLKIQPAKLEDSAVYLCPSSTTGSSNSPLHFGNGTRLTVT.

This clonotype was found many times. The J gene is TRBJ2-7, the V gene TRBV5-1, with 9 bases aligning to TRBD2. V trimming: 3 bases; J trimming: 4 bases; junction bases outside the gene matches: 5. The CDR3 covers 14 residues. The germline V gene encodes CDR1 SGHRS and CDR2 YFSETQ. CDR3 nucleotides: TGCGCCAGCAGCTGGCCTAGCGGGGCTTACGAGCAGTACTTC. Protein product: CASSWPSGAYEQYF. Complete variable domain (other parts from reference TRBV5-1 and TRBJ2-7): KAGVTQTPRYLIKTRGQQVTLSCSPISGHRSVSWYQQTPGQGLQFLFEYFSETQRNKGNFPGRFSGRQFSNSRSEMNVSTLELGDSALYLCASSWPSGAYEQYFGPGTRLTVT.

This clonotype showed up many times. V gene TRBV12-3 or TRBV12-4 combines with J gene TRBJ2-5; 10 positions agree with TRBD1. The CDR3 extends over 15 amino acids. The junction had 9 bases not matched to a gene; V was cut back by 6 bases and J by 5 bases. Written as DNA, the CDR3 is TGTGCCAGCAGCAAGGACAGGGGGTCGCGGGAGACCCAGTACTTC. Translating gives CASSKDRGSRETQYF.

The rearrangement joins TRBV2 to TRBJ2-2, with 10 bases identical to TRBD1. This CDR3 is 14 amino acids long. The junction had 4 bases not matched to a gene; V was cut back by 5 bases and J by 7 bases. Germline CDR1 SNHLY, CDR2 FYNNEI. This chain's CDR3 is CASSIRDRGGELFF. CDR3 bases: TGTGCCAGCAGTATCCGGGACAGGGGCGGGGAGCTGTTTTTT.

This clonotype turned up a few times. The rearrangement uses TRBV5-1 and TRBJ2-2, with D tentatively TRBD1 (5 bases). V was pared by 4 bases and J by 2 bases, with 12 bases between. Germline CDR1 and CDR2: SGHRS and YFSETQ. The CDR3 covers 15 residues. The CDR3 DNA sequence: TGCGCCAGCAGCAGAGACAGACTCAACACCGGGGAGCTGTTTTTT. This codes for CASSRDRLNTGELFF.

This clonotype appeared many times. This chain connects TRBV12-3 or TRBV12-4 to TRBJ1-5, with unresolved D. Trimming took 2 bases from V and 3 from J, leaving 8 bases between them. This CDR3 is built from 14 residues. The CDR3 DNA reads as TGTGCCAGCAGTTTAAAGGGCCTCAATCAGCCCCAGCATTTT. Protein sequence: CASSLKGLNQPQHF.

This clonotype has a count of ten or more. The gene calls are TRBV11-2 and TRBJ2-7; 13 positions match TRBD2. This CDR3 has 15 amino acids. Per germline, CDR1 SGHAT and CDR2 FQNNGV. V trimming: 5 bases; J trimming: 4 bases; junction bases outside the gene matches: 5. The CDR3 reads CASSLGLAGLYEQYF. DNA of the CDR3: TGTGCCAGCAGCCTGGGACTAGCGGGATTGTACGAGCAGTACTTC.

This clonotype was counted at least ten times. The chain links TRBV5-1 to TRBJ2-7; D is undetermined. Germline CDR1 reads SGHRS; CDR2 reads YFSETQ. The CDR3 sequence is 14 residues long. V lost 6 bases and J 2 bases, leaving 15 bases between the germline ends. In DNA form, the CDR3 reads TGCGCCAGCAAGGTCTTCTTCGGGCCCTACGAGCAGTACTTC. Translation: CASKVFFGPYEQYF.

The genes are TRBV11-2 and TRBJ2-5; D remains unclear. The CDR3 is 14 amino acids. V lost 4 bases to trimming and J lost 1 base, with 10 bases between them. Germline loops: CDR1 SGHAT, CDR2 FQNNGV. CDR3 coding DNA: TGTGCCAGCAGCTCTGAAAACACCCAAGAGACCCAGTACTTC. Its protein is CASSSENTQETQYF.

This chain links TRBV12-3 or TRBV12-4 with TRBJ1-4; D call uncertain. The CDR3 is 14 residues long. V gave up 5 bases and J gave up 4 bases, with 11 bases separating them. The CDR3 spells CASSRSGHNEKLFF. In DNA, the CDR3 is TGTGCCAGCAGTCGCTCCGGGCATAATGAAAAACTGTTTTTT.

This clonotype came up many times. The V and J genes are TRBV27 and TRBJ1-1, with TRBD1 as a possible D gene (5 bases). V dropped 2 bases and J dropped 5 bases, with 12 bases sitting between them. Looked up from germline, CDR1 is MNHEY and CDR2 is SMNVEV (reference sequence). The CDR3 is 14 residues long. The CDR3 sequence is CASSLEGVGTEAFF. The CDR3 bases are TGTGCCAGCAGTTTAGAAGGGGTAGGGACTGAAGCTTTCTTT.

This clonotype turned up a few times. CDR3 region: CASSNLGSTEAFF. The DNA of the CDR3 is TGTGCCAGCAGTAACCTTGGGAGTACTGAAGCTTTCTTT. V and J are TRBV25-1 and TRBJ1-1; no firm D call. CDR3 size: 13 residues. Trimming left V 5 bases short and J 5 bases short, with 12 bases between. Germline-derived CDR1 and CDR2 are MGHDK and SYGVNS. Based on the CDR3 plus reference TRBV25-1 and TRBJ1-1, the full variable domain is EADIYQTPRYLVIGTGKKITLECSQTMGHDKMYWYQQDPGMELHLIHYSYGVNSTEKGDLSSESTVSRIRTEHFPLTLESARPSHTSQYLCASSNLGSTEAFFGQGTRLTVV.

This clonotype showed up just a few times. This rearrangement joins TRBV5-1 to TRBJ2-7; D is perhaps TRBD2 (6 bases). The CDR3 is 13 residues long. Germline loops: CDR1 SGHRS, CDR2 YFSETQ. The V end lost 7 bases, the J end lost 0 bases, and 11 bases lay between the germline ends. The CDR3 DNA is TGCGCCAGCGCTTACGGGAGCTCCTACGAGCAGTACTTC. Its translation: CASAYGSSYEQYF.

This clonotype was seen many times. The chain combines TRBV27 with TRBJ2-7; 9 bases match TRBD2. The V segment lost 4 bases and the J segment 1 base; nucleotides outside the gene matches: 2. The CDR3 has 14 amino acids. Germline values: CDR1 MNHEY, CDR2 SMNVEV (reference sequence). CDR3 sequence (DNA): TGTGCCAGCAGTTACACTAGCGGGTCCTACGAGCAGTACTTC. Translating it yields CASSYTSGSYEQYF.

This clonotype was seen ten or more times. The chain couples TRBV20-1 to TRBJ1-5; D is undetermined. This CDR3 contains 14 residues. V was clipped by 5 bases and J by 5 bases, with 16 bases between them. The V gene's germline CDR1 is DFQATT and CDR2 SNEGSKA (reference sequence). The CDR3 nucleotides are TGCAGTGCTTCACGTACGGGAAATGATCAGCCCCAGCATTTT. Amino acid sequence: CSASRTGNDQPQHF.

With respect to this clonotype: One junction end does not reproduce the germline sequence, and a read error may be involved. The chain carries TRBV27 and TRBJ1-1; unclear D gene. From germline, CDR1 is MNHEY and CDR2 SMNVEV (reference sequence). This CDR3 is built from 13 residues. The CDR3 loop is CATKTAMNTEALF. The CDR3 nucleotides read TGTGCCACCAAGACCGCAATGAACACTGAAGCTTTATTT.

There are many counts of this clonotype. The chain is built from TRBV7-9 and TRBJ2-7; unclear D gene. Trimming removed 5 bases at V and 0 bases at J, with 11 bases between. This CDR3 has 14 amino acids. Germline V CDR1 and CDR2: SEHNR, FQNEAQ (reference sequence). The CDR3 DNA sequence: TGTGCCAGCAGCCAACCCTCAAGCTCCTACGAGCAGTACTTC. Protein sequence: CASSQPSSSYEQYF.

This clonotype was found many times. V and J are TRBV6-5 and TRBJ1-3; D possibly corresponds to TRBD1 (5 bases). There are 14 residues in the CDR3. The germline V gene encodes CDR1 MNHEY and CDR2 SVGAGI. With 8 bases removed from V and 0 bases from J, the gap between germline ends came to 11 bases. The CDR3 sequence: CASSGGFSGNTIYF. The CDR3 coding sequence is TGTGCCAGCTCCGGGGGTTTCTCTGGAAACACCATATATTTT.

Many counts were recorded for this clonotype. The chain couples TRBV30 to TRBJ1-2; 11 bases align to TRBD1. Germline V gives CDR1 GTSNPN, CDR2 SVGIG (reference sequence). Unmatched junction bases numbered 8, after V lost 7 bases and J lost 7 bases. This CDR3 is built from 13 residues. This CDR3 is CASRTGGSPGYTF. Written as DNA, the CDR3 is TGTGCCTCAAGGACAGGGGGCAGTCCTGGCTACACCTTC.

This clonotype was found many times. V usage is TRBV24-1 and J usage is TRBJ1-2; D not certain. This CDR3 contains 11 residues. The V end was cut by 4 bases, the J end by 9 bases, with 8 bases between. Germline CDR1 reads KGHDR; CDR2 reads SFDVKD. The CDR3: CATSDQVRYTF. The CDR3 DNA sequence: TGTGCCACCAGTGACCAAGTGCGCTACACCTTC.

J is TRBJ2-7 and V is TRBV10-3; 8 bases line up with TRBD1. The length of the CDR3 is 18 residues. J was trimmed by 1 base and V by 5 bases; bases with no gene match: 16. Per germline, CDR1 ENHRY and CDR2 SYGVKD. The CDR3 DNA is TGTGCCATCAGTTCATCCGGGACAGGAAGTACCTTATCCTACGAGCAGTACTTC. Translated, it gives CAISSSGTGSTLSYEQYF.

In nucleotides, the CDR3 is TGTGCCAGCAGGGAAATGGGGGGCGGGGAGCTGTTTTTT. Its protein is CASREMGGGELFF. The chain recombines TRBV7-8 with TRBJ2-2; TRBD2 might be the D (6 bases). V lost 6 bases and J lost 7, with 12 bases in between. Per germline, CDR1 SGHVS and CDR2 FQNEAQ. The CDR3 has 13 amino acids.

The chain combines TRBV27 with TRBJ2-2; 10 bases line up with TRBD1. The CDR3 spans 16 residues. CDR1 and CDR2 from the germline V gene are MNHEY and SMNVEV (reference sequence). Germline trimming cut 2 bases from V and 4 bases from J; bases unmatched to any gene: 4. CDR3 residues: CASSLTGQGTTGELFF. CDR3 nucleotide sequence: TGTGCCAGCAGTTTAACGGGACAGGGGACCACCGGGGAGCTGTTTTTT.

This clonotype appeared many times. In DNA form, the CDR3 reads TGCGCCAGCAGCGCCCAACAGGGGGCTGGGACTTTCTTT. It translates to CASSAQQGAGTFF. The chain combines TRBV5-1 with TRBJ1-1; TRBD1 aligns across 9 bases. The CDR3 is 13 residues long. Germline CDR1 and CDR2: SGHRS and YFSETQ. With V trimmed by 4 bases and J by 12 bases, 10 bases remained unmatched.

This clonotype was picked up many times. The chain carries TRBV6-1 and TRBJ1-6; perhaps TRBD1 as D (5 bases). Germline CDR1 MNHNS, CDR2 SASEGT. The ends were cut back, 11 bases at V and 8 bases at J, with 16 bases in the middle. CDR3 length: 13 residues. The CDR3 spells CAATPQGDSPLHF. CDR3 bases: TGTGCCGCGACACCCCAGGGAGATTCACCCCTCCACTTT.

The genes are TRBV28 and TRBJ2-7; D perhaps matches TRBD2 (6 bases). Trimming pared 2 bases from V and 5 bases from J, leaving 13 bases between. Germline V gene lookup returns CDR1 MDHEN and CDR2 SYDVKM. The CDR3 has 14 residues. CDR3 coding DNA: TGTGCCAGCAGTTTAAGCGGGCTTCTCCACGAGCAGTACTTC. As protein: CASSLSGLLHEQYF.